This T cell receptor (beta chain) stems from a study of T-cell memory formation after mild COVID-19. Background on the study: TCR clusters were mostly confined to one donor each.

TCRdb ran MiXCR on the 5' RACE reads and lists one entry per CDR3 protein. The data hold about 560,000 distinct CDR3 sequences, with 17% observed a single time. Study observations and caveats: In second-wave clones peaking day 37, SARS-CoV-2 specificity remained unconfirmed. For contracting clones, CD4+ ones sat mainly in CM and EM, CD8+ in EMRA.

Trimming removed 1 base at V and 15 bases at J, with 13 bases between. The CDR3 totals 12 residues. Germline V gene data show CDR1 as LGHDT and CDR2 as YNNKEL (reference sequence). Comment on this clonotype: The antigen remains unidentified.

The TCR sequence derives from an adult woman who had mild COVID-19 (a few samples of this study predate the infection). Cell type and time point are not known. The sequenced material came from PBMCs or a T cell subset sorted from them (not recorded which). V gene TRBV3-1 combines with J gene TRBJ2-1; perhaps TRBD1 as D (6 bases). The CDR3 sequence is CASSQGTANLFF. In nucleotides, the CDR3 is TGTGCCAGCAGCCAAGGGACAGCAAATCTGTTCTTC.